The TCR beta chain under discussion was sequenced for a study of T cells in Graves' hyperthyroidism and ophthalmopathy. There are many counts of this clonotype. Its antigen is currently unknown. Study-wide results and limits: Ophthalmopathy was model-predicted a median around 6.7 months pre-onset. Most clonotypes expanded in the thyroid (above 0.001) were also present in blood.

Disease duration was under 3 months in the ophthalmopathy patients, who also had a Clinical Activity Score of at least 3 and a NOSPECS grade of at least 4. Thyroid ultrasound, orbital computed tomography, clinical symptoms, and serum thyroxine and TRAb underpinned diagnoses. RNA transcripts served as the template for amplifying TCR beta CDR3 regions. RT-PCR in the first round (using the HTBI primer set) targeted the TCR CDR3. Via MiXCR, TCRdb re-called the multiplex PCR reads, giving one row per CDR3 protein. The repertoire holds 640,000 or so distinct CDR3 sequences, with 11% to 15% as singletons. This receptor was obtained from a woman under 30 with Graves' ophthalmopathy. Sequenced: blood.

The CDR3 sequence: CASSEWVANYGYTF. The DNA for the CDR3 is TGTGCCAGCAGTGAATGGGTGGCTAACTATGGCTACACCTTC. The gene calls are TRBV25-1 and TRBJ1-2; D gene uncertain. The V and J ends lost 1 base and 0 bases respectively, with 6 bases between them. Germline CDR1 is MGHDK and CDR2 is SYGVNS. This CDR3 spans 14 amino acids.